A single count supports the clone carrying this T cell receptor beta chain. The CDR3 extends over 14 amino acids. V was pared by 0 bases and J by 6 bases, with 10 bases between. The germline V gene has CDR1 SGDLS and CDR2 YYNGEE. The data were obtained in a study of shared clonotypes between healthy human individuals. The method was immunoSEQ multiplex PCR; TCRdb's version includes in-frame clones alone and lacks a portion of them. The sample holds roughly 2,500,000 clones, 93% seen once. The sequence was collected from a man aged 18 to 30 in good health. Some clones in this sample may be carry-over from other donors' samples. J is TRBJ2-1 and V is TRBV9; D is possibly TRBD2 (5 bases). The sample consisted of naive CD4+ T cells from PBMCs. Subset meaning: CD45RA+ positively selected. The CDR3: CASSVALAPNEQFF. The CDR3 nucleotides are TGTGCCAGCAGCGTAGCTCTAGCTCCCAATGAGCAGTTCTTC.